This T cell receptor beta chain came from a study of cytomegalovirus exposure and HLA in healthy donors (dated by TCRdb to the late 2010s). Background on the whole study: According to an earlier analysis of several hundred of the donors, about 179 million T cells yielded roughly 100 million unique TCR beta sequences and around 280 Gb of sequence data. To study patterns of TCR occurrence, a later analysis re-analyzed previously published TCR beta repertoires from several hundred donors and added high-resolution HLA genotyping. In the later analysis, no new phenotypic data were used to find candidate immune exposures; instead, reliance was placed on TCR beta sequences and their occurrence across donors. The study aimed to test whether signatures of past pathogen exposure could be identified by cataloging public T cell receptors. Donor age, sex, ethnicity and CMV serostatus were compiled alongside the repertoire data. Among 398 genotyped donors of the cohort, an average of approximately 230,000 unique TCR beta nucleotide sequences were sequenced per donor, roughly 18% of them non-productive. High-throughput TCR immunosequencing, statistical association of individual TCRs with disease status, and machine learning were combined to predict cytomegalovirus infection status. HLA typing covered class I and class II loci at four-digit resolution. All discovery cohort repertoires had been generated using a single sequencing platform. Of the approximately 370 genotyped donors, roughly 76% were placed in the genetic ancestry cluster associated with self-reported Caucasian donors. Genome-wide SNP genotypes for about 55% of the 666 donors were used in a later genetic analysis, which treated that subset as a discovery cohort. Along with the roughly 610-subject first cohort, a separate validation cohort of roughly 110 different subjects was used. The study used immunosequencing to profile the T cell repertoires of 666 subjects and linked those repertoires to cytomegalovirus serostatus. Roughly 5 DR-DQ haplotypes were treated as single units for association and clustering because of strong linkage in the cohort. An earlier analysis of 587 of the donors applied high-throughput TCR beta sequencing to assess whether each TCR beta V gene segment acted as functional or pseudogenic. Typing coverage differed by locus: A, B, C, DRB1 and DQB1 were typed in roughly 629-630 donors, DQA1 in about 500, DPA1 in some 610, and DPB1 in 400 to 480. An early release covering approximately 600 HLA-typed donors comprised about 310 gigabases of sequencing data and 85 million or so unique TCR sequences.

Turning to this clone: No cognate antigen has been identified for it. No base-level quality is on record; no much larger clone is a single base apart.

The cohort comprised fewer than 700 healthy bone marrow donors. Cohort members were all nominally healthy when sampled, although unrecorded immune exposures were likely present. The donor was CMV seronegative and was included in the group of a few hundred seronegative cohort members. A peripheral blood sample was collected from each donor, and TCR beta sequencing was performed on peripheral blood mononuclear cells. The Qiagen DNeasy Blood Extraction Kit was used to extract genomic DNA from the blood cell samples. Receptors were amplified or captured by the immunoSEQ multiplex PCR assay. For the multiplex PCR, a mixture combining 60 forward primers for TCR Vbeta segments and 13 reverse primers for TCR Jbeta segments was used. Amplification of the CDR3 region of rearranged TCR beta genes was performed with a multiplex PCR assay on genomic DNA. The Illumina HiSeq System was used to sequence the amplified TCR beta libraries as 87-base-pair reads. The original methods were these. In a later analysis, tens of millions of unique TCR beta chains were counted across the approximately 640 repertoires, and roughly 10 million of these chains were shared by at least two donors. A nearest-neighbor algorithm error-corrected the raw reads and collapsed the reads into unique sequences, merging closely related sequences to remove PCR and sequencing errors. To assign V, D and J gene segments, CDR3 sequences were aligned to IMGT reference sequences. For a sequence to be retained, a match of at least six nucleotides to both a V gene segment and a J gene segment was required. A rearrangement was called productive if the CDR3 had no stop codons and remained in frame with V and J, and every other rearrangement was called non-productive. Following IMGT convention, CDR3 was defined as the stretch from the second conserved V-encoded cysteine to the conserved J-encoded phenylalanine. The earlier analysis of about 610 of the donors excluded sequences that lacked an unambiguous match to a single V gene segment. In an earlier analysis of around 590 of the donors, a V segment was called functional when productive rearrangements were above 56.7%, and segregating when the standard deviation between donors exceeded 5%. A statistical classification framework was developed to diagnose cytomegalovirus status using the catalog of TCR beta chain sequences. V and J gene assignment, in a later analysis, came from comparing TCR nucleotide sequences with IMGT/GENE-DB human TR gene sequences. In a later analysis, CDR3 sequences and most-parsimonious VDJ recombination scenarios were assigned using the TCRdist pipeline. In a later analysis, every TCR beta chain was defined by the combination of its CDR3 amino acid sequence and its V-gene family, and reads without a unique V-gene family were dropped. In a later analysis, fewer than 650 highly shared, low-generation-probability nucleotide sequences were removed to address suspected cross-contamination and a sequencing artifact. A later analysis calculated a clonal expansion index for each public chain from normalized within-repertoire ranks of inferred template counts. Generation probabilities in a later analysis came from a VDJ recombination model fitted to out-of-frame rearrangements, and those results were checked against IGoR. In a later analysis, hypergeometric tests were used to score TCR-TCR, TCR-HLA and TCR-CMV co-occurrence, with a repertoire-size bias correction applied to TCR pairs. In a later analysis, false discovery rates were estimated by permuting HLA or CMV assignments 20 times. In a later analysis, co-occurring TCRs were grouped with DBSCAN, and TCRdist sequence similarity was added when clustering was performed within HLA-allele-positive subsets. Repertoires with fewer than 30,000 or more than 120,000 public chains, plus five repertoires with anomalous nucleotide sharing, were excluded from co-occurrence clustering. TCRdb carries this immuneACCESS record with in-frame sequences only. Its versions omit some clonotypes, under half of them owing to an unresolved V gene in the studies checked, with the rest unexplained. That table gives V, J and clone size, and the DNA gave D and trimming. The sample table shows fewer than 150,000 clones, and around 77% are seen once. Of the sample, around 1.2% is held by the ten largest clones.

What the authors observed across the whole study: A later genetic analysis associated a missense DCLRE1C variant with V-gene and J-gene trimming of TCR beta chains, and an independent cohort replicated the association. Several of the top co-occurrence clusters appeared to be linked to parvovirus B19, influenza, CMV and Epstein-Barr virus, according to a later analysis. When HLA alleles, especially DR and DQ, strongly co-occurred, TCR associations were difficult to assign to individual alleles. In a later analysis, the rate of TCR association differed among HLA loci, with DRB1 alleles having the most associated TCRs and HLA-C alleles having the fewest. In an earlier analysis of approximately 590 of the donors, most TCR beta V segments were observed in productive rearrangements about 87% or about 30% of the time, broadly matching IMGT annotations. According to the authors, the approach could potentially be generalized to other disease states and immunological phenotypes. Linkage disequilibrium might explain the correlated functional status among segregating V segments, but an unknown experimental factor could not be ruled out. A few of the identified cytomegalovirus-associated TCR beta chains were confirmed in vitro to be specific for cytomegalovirus antigens. For the cohort, immune exposure information was limited to CMV serostatus. Most CMV-associated TCR beta chains appeared to be HLA-restricted in a later analysis, and the HLA associations seemed to be driven largely by CMV exposure. The study listed approximately 160 TCR beta chains as associated with cytomegalovirus. Some 16 rarely observed V segments, including chromosome 9 orphons, were excluded from the earlier analysis of approximately 500 of the donors because counts were too low. The 87-base-pair reads could not distinguish some IMGT-functional V segments, including TRBV6-2 and TRBV6-3, so those segments were excluded. In this cohort, only TCR beta chains were sequenced, and detectable features were limited by the absence of alpha or paired-chain data. A later analysis associated 17,000 or so TCR beta sequences with specific HLA alleles at a false discovery rate of 0.05. Compared with the approximately 720-donor mean, donors in an Asian-associated ancestry cluster had fewer N-insertions in productive TCRs, according to a later genetic analysis. The classifier was reported to diagnose cytomegalovirus status with high specificity and sensitivity in both the original cohort and the validation cohort. In a later analysis, HLA-associated TCR beta chains were found to be more clonally expanded and to have lower generation probabilities than equally common non-associated chains. A cluster of highly shared sequence variants was judged likely to be a technical artifact of the sequencing pipeline. Roughly uniform sequencing depth across donors was assumed in presence/absence analyses, although this assumption may not hold. A further reported finding was that TCR beta sequences accurately predicted the HLA-A and HLA-B alleles for most subjects in the first cohort. Most TCR sequences were seen in very few donors, while some public TCRs were found in many individuals. Because HLA typing was missing for some donors at each locus, association tests included only the typed subset.

From the cysteine through the phenylalanine, the CDR3 covers 17 amino acids. Of the read, only the CDR3 DNA is kept; its 51 bases are in frame from base 1. Deletion took 0 bases off V and 1 base off J, with a span of 14 bases between the germline ends. CDR1 SNHLY and CDR2 FYNNEI were looked up in the germline V gene. The sequencing sample was made of PBMCs. The rearranged chain carries TRBV2 and TRBJ2-3, with a weak D call of TRBD2 (7 bases match). The sequence came from a man aged 50 or older in good health and CMV-seronegative. Here is the DNA: TGTGCCAGCAGTGAAGCCTTGGGGGCGGGAGGCACAGATACGCAGTATTTT. The resulting protein is CASSEALGAGGTDTQYF.